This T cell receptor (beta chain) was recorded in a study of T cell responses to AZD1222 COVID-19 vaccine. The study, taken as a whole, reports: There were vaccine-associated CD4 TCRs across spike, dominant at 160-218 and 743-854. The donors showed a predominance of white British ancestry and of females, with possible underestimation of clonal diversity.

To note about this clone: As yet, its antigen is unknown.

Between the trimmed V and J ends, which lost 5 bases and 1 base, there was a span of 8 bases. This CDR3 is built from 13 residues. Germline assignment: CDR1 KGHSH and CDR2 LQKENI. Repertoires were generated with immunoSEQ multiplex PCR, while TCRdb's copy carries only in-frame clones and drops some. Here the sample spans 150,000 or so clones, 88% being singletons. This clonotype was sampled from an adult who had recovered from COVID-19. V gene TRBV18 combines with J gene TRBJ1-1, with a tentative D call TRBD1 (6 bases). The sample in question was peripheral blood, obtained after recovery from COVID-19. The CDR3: CASSGGPNTEAFF. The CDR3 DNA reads TGTGCCAGCTCAGGGGGGCCGAACACTGAAGCTTTCTTT.